This entry concerns a single TCR beta chain. The data stem from a study of blood T cell repertoires in COVID-19. Looking at the study overall: Sites in the United States, Italy and Spain provided acute and convalescent COVID-19 samples.

Under the authors' procedure: Amplification with reference gene primers provided the estimates of nucleated cell counts. Using immunoSEQ multiplex PCR, the repertoire was profiled, and TCRdb retains in-frame clones only, with some absent. V, J and clone size were drawn from that table, and D and trimming were deduced from the DNA. The sample carries roughly 30,000 clones, roughly 93% recorded once. Sequenced sample: peripheral blood. This TCR derives from a human donor in a cohort sampled during active COVID-19.

The CDR3 reads CAIRGQGGYTEAFF. The CDR3 DNA follows: TGTGCCATTAGAGGACAGGGCGGATACACTGAAGCTTTCTTT. The rearrangement joins TRBV10-3 to TRBJ1-1, with 8 bases that match TRBD1. With 9 bases clipped from V and 3 bases from J, the junction kept 9 bases outside the gene matches. This CDR3 is 14 amino acids long. Germline V gene data show CDR1 as ENHRY and CDR2 as SYGVKD.